This T cell receptor (beta chain) emerged from a study of CD8 T cells in ankylosing spondylitis. Study-wide points: Several of the motif variants were reported before in synovial fluid and blood from reactive arthritis. Several highly homologous variants made up a TCR beta motif that seemed to typify ankylosing spondylitis blood.

As to this clonotype: Its specificity is unknown.

Making use of molecular barcodes, quantitative 5'-RACE generated TCR beta libraries. TCRdb processed the 5' RACE reads anew with MiXCR; each CDR3 protein has one entry. Among about 100,000 distinct CDR3 sequences listed, about 25% were seen once. The CDR3 is 14 amino acids. Trimming pared 1 base from V and 4 bases from J, leaving 11 bases between. Germline loops: CDR1 LNHNV, CDR2 YYDKDF (reference sequence). The chain links TRBV15 to TRBJ2-7, with D perhaps being TRBD1 or TRBD2 (5 bases each). Sequencing used synovial fluid, either unsorted or a sorted T cell fraction (not recorded which). The source of this sequence is a male donor with ankylosing spondylitis. The CDR3 DNA follows: TGTGCCACCAGCAGAGCCCTAGCAGGGTACGAGCAGTACTTC. Translated, it gives CATSRALAGYEQYF.